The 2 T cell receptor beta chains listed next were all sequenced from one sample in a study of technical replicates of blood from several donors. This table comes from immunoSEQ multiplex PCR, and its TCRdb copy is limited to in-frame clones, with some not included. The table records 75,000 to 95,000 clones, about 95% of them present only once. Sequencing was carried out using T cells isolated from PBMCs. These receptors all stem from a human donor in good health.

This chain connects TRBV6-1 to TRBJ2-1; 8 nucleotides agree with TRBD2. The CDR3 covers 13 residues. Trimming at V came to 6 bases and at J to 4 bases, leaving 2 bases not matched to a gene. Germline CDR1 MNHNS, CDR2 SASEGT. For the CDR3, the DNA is TGTGCCAGCAGCACTAGCGGTTACAATGAGCAGTTCTTC. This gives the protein CASSTSGYNEQFF.

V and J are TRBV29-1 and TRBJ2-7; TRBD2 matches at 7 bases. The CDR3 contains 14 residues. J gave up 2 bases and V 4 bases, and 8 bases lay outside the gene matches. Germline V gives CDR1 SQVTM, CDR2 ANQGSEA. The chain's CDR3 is CSVVLWTSPYEQYF. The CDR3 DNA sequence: TGCAGCGTTGTACTTTGGACTAGTCCCTACGAGCAGTACTTC.